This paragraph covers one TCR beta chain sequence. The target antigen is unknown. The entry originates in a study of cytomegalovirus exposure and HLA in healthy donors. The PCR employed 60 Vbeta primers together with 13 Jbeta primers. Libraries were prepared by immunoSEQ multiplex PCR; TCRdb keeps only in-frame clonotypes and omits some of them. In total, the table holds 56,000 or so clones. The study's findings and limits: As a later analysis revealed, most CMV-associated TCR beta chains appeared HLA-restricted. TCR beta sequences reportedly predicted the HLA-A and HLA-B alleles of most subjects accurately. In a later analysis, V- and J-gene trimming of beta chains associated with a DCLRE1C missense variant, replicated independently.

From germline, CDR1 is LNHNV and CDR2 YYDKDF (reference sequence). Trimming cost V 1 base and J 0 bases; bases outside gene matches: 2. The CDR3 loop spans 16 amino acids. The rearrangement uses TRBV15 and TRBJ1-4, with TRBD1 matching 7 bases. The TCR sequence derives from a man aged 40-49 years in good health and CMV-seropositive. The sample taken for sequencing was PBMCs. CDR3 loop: CATSRVTGATNEKLFF. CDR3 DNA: TGTGCCACCAGCAGAGTAACAGGGGCAACTAATGAAAAACTGTTTTTT.